This T cell receptor beta chain was documented in a study of cytomegalovirus exposure and HLA in healthy donors. Germline V gene data show CDR1 as MNHEY and CDR2 as SMNVEV (reference sequence). Trimming took off 4 bases at V and 4 bases at J, with 13 bases between the two ends. This CDR3 contains 14 residues. The PCR was carried out with 60 Vbeta primers and 13 Jbeta primers. Generated by immunoSEQ multiplex PCR, the TCRdb table keeps only in-frame clones and is missing some. The table has approximately 190,000 clones, more than 80% seen once; the top ten hold approximately 2.9%. As to this clone: Its antigen is unidentified.

Study-wide results and caveats: TCR beta V- and J-gene trimming, according to a later analysis, was linked to a missense DCLRE1C variant.

The specimen was PBMCs. This sequence was found in a woman aged 50 to 60 in good health and CMV-seropositive. This chain uses TRBV27 with TRBJ2-5, with D perhaps matching TRBD2 (7 bases). The DNA of the CDR3 is TGTGCCAGCAGTTCGTGGGGGGGCATAGAGACCCAGTACTTC. Residues: CASSSWGGIETQYF.